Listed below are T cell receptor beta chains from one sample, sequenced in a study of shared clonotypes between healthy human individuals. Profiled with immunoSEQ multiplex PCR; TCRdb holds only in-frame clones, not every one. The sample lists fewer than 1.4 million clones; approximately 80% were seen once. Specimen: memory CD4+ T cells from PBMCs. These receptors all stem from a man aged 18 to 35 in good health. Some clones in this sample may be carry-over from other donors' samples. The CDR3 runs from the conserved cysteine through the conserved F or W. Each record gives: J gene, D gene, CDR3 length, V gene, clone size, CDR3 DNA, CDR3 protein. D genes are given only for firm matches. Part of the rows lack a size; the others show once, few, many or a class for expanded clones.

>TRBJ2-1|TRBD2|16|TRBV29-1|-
TGCAGCGTTGAAGGGAGGGGGACTAGCGCCGACAATGAGCAGTTCTTC
CSVEGRGTSADNEQFF
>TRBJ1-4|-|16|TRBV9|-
TGTGCCAGCAGCGTCGGGCAGGCCTTTGCCAATGAAAAACTGTTTTTT
CASSVGQAFANEKLFF
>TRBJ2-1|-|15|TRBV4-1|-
TGCGCCAGCAGCCAAGCGATTGGTGTTCGGGCTGAGCAGTTCTTC
CASSQAIGVRAEQFF
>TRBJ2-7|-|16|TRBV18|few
TGTGCCAGCTCACAACTACCGGGGCCTAATTCCTACGAGCAGTACTTC
CASSQLPGPNSYEQYF
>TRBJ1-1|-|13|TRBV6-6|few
TGTGCCAGCAGTAATCAGGGGAACACTGAAGCTTTCTTT
CASSNQGNTEAFF
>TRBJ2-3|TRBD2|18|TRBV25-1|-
TGTGCCAGCAGTGTAACACCGAACAAGCGGGAGATGATAGATACGCAGTATTTT
CASSVTPNKREMIDTQYF
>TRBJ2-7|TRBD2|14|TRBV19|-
TGTGCCAGTAGTTCCCCGGGAGGGCCTCGCGAGCAGTACTTC
CASSSPGGPREQYF
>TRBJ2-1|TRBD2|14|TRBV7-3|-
TGTGCCAGCAGCTCGGGACTAGCGGGAGCCGAGCAGTTCTTC
CASSSGLAGAEQFF
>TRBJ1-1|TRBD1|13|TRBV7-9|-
TGTGCCAGCAGCCAGGGACAGGGGGCTGAAGCTTTCTTT
CASSQGQGAEAFF
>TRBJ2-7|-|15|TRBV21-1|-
TGTGCCAGCAGCAATCGACTAGCGGGAGGGCCGCTCGGGTACTTC
CASSNRLAGGPLGYF
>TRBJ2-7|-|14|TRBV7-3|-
TGTGCCAGCAGCCTACTCCCCGGGGGCTACGAGCAGTACTTC
CASSLLPGGYEQYF
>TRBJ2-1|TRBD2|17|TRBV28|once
TGTGCCAGCAAAGGACTAGCGGGAGGTAGCTCCTACAATGAGCAGTTCTTC
CASKGLAGGSSYNEQFF
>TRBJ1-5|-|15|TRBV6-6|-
TGTGCCAGCAGTCCCGGCCGGGACCTCAATCAGCCCCAGCATTTT
CASSPGRDLNQPQHF
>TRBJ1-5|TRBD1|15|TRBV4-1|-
TGCGCCAGCAGCCAGGACAGGGGGCCGAATCAGCCCCAGCATTTT
CASSQDRGPNQPQHF
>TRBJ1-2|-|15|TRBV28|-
TGTGCCAGCAGTCCTGCGGGGGTACCACTCCATGGCTACACCTTC
CASSPAGVPLHGYTF
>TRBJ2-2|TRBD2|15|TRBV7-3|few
TGTGCCAGCAGTCGATCGAGCGGGACCCCCGGGGAGCTGTTTTTT
CASSRSSGTPGELFF
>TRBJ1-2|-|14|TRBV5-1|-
TGCGCCAGCAGCCCCAACACAGGGCTCAATGGCTACACCTTC
CASSPNTGLNGYTF
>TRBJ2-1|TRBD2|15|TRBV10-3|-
TGTGCCATCAGGGCCGGGACCGGGGGGTCCAATGAGCAGTTCTTC
CAIRAGTGGSNEQFF
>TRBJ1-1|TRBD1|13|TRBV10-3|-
TGTGCCATCACCCCGGGACAGGGGACTGAAGCTTTCTTT
CAITPGQGTEAFF
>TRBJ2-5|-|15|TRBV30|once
TGTGCCTGGAGTCCCGGGCGTGGCGGATGGGAGACCCAGTACTTC
CAWSPGRGGWETQYF
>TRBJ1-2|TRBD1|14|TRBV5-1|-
TGCGCCAGCAGCTTGGGGACAGGGCTCTATGGCTACACCTTC
CASSLGTGLYGYTF
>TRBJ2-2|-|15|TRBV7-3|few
TGTGCCAGCAGCTTGATACCCGGAAGGGAGGGGGAGCTGTTTTTT
CASSLIPGREGELFF
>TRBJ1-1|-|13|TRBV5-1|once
TGCGCCAGCAGAGACCCGATGAACACTGAAGCTTTCTTT
CASRDPMNTEAFF
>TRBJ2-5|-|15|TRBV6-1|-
TGTGCCAGCGCCAAAATGACAGGATCCCAAGAGACCCAGTACTTC
CASAKMTGSQETQYF
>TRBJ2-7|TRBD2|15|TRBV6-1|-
TGTGCCAGCAGTGAAGAGACTAGCGGGACTTACGAGCAGTACTTC
CASSEETSGTYEQYF
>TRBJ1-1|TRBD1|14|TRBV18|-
TGTGCCAGCTCGCAACTACCGGGACAGACGGAAGCTTTCTTT
CASSQLPGQTEAFF
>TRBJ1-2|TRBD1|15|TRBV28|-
TGTGCCAGCAGTTTGTCGGCCCGGACAGGGCATGGCTACACCTTC
CASSLSARTGHGYTF
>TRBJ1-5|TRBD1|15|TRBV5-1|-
TGCGCCAGCAGCCCCGGGACAGGGGGCTATCAGCCCCAGCATTTT
CASSPGTGGYQPQHF
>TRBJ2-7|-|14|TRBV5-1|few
TGCGCCAGCAGCCCAACTGCGGGCTCCTACGAGCAGTACTTC
CASSPTAGSYEQYF
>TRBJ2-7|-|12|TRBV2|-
TGTGCCAGACAGGGCGATTTCTACGAGCAGTACTTC
CARQGDFYEQYF
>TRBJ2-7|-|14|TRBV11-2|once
TGTGCCAGCAGCTTGGGGGCCCCCCTCTACGAGCAGTACTTC
CASSLGAPLYEQYF
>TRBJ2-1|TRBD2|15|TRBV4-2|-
TGTGCCAGCAGCCAGGGGAGGGACGCCTACAATGAGCAGTTCTTC
CASSQGRDAYNEQFF
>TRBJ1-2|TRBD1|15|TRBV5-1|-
TGCGCCAGCAGCGCTCGGACAGGGGACCCCTATGGCTACACCTTC
CASSARTGDPYGYTF
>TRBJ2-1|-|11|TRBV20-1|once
TGCAGTGCGAGTCGGAGGGATGAGCAGTTCTTC
CSASRRDEQFF
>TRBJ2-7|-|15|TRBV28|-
TGTGCCAGCAGTTTGAACAGGGTGGCTGCCTACGAGCAGTACTTC
CASSLNRVAAYEQYF
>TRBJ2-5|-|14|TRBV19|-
TGTGCCAGTAGTATAGGAGGAAGAGGGGAGACCCAGTACTTC
CASSIGGRGETQYF
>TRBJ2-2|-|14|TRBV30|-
TGTGCCTGGGTCCCCCCGAAGAACACCGGGGAGCTGTTTTTT
CAWVPPKNTGELFF
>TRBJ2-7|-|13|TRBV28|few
TGTGCCAGCAGTTGGACAGCCACCTACGAGCAGTACTTC
CASSWTATYEQYF
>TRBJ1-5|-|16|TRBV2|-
TGTGCCAGCAGTGAATGGGGGCGGGGGGGCAATCAGCCCCAGCATTTT
CASSEWGRGGNQPQHF
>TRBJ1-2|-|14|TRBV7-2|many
TGTGCCAGCAGCCCATACGACACAGCTGGTGGCTACACCTTC
CASSPYDTAGGYTF
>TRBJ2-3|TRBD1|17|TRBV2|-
TGTGCCAGCAGTATCGGGACAGGGAGTTTTGGCACAGATACGCAGTATTTT
CASSIGTGSFGTDTQYF
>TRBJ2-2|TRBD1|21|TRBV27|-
TGTGCCAGCCGCTATTTAGGGCGAGGGTTAAGGGGACAGGAGTTGACCGGGGAGCTGTTTTTT
CASRYLGRGLRGQELTGELFF
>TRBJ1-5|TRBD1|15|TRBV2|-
TGTGCCAGCAGCCGAATTGCAGGGGGAGATCAGCCCCAGCATTTT
CASSRIAGGDQPQHF
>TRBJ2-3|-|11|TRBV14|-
TGTGCCAGCAGCCAAGATCGTCTCCCGTATTTT
CASSQDRLPYF
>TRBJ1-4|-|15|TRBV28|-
TGTGCCAGCAGCTCTGCCTCCCTGTCTAATGAAAAACTGTTTTTT
CASSSASLSNEKLFF
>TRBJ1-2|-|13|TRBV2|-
TGTGCCAGCAGTGAAGGGGGGGCGCGTGGCTACACCTTC
CASSEGGARGYTF
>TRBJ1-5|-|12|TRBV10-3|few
TGTGCCATAGCAGGTGGCGGTCAGCCCCAGCATTTT
CAIAGGGQPQHF
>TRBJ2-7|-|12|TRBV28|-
TGTGCCAGCAGTAGTCCAGGTTACGAGCAGTACTTC
CASSSPGYEQYF
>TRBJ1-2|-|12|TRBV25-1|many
TGTGCCAGCTCGGACAGTAACTATGGCTACACCTTC
CASSDSNYGYTF
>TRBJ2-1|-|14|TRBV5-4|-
TGTGCCAGCAGCTTGGTCCCCAGGGACAATGAGCAGTTCTTC
CASSLVPRDNEQFF
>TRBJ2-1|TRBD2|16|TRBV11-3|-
TGTGCCAGCAGCTTGGGTACTAGCGGGGAACTCAATGAGCAGTTCTTC
CASSLGTSGELNEQFF
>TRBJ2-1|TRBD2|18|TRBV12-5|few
TGTGCTAGTGGGAGGGACCGAGCCTTGGCGGGAGGTGGTAATGAGCAGTTCTTC
CASGRDRALAGGGNEQFF
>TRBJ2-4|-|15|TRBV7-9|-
TGTGCCAGCAGCCGGGCGTCCCGGGGCGAAAACATTCAGTACTTC
CASSRASRGENIQYF